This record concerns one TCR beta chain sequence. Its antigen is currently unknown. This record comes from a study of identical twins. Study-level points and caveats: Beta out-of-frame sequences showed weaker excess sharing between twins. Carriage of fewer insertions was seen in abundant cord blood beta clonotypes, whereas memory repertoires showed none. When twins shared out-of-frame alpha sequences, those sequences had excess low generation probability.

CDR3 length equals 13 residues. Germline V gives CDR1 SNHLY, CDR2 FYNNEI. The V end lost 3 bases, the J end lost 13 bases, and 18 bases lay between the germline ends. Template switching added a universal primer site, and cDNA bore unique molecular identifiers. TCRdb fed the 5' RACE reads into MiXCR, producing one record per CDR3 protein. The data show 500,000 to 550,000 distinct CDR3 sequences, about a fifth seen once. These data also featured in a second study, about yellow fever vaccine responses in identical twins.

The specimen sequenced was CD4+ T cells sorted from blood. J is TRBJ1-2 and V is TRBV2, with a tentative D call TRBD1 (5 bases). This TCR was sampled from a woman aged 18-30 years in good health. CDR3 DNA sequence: TGTGCCAGCAGTGATGCGCAAGTTGTGGGGCGCACCTTC. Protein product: CASSDAQVVGRTF.